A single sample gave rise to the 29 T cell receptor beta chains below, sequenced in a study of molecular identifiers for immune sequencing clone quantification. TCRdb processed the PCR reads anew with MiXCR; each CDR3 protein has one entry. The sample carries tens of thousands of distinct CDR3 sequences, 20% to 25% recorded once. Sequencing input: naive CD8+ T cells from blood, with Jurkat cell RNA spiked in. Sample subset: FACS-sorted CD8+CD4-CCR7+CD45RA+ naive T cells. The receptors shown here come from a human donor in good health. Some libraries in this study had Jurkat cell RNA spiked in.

The CDR3 nucleotides are TGCAGTGCTAGAGGGAGGGGGACTAGTTCTTCCACAGATACGCAGTATTTT. Translation: CSARGRGTSSSTDTQYF. The V and J genes are TRBV20-1 and TRBJ2-3; the match to TRBD2 covers 8 bases. The germline CDR1 and CDR2 sequences are DFQATT and SNEGSKA (reference sequence). This CDR3 is 17 amino acids long. J lost 2 bases, V lost 1 base, and 11 bases had no gene match.

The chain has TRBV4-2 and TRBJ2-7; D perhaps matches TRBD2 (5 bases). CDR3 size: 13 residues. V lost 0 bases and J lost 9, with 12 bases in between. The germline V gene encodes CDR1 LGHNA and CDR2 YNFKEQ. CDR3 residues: CASSQDCGRGQYF. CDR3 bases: TGTGCCAGCAGCCAAGATTGCGGTCGGGGGCAGTACTTC.

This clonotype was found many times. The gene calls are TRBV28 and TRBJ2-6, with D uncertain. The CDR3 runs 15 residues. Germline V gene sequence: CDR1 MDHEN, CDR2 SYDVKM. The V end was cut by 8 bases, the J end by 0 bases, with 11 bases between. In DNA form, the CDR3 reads TGTGCCAGCTCCCTGGTAGACTCTGGGGCCAACGTCCTGACTTTC. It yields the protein CASSLVDSGANVLTF.

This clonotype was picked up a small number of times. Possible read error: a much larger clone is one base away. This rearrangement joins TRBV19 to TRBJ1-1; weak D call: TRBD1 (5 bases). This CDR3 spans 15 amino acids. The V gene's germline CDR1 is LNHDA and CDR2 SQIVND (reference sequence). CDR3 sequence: CACSIAGGSNTEAFF. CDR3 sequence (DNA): TGTGCCTGTAGTATAGCGGGGGGATCGAACACTGAAGCTTTCTTT.

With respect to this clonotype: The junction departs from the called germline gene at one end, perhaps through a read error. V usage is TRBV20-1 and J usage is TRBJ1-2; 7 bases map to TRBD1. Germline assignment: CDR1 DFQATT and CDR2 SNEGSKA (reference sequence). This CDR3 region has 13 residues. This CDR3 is CSAKRQGNYGSPF. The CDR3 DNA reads TGCAGTGCCAAAAGACAGGGCAACTATGGCTCCCCCTTC.

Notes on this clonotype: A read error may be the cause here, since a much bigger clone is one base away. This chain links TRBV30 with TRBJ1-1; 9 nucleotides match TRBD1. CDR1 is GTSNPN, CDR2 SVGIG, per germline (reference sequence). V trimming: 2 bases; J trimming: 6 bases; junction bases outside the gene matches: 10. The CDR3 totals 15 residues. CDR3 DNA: TGTGCCTGGAGTTGGGGACAGGGCTGGGACCCTGAAGCTTTCTTT. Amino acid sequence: CAWSWGQGWDPEAFF.

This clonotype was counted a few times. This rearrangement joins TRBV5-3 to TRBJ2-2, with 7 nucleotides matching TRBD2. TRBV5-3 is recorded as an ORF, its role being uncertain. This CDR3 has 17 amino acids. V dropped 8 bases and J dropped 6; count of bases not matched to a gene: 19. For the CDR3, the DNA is TGTGCCAGCAGCCTAGTTGCGGGAGTACGCTCGGCCGGGGAGCTGTTTTTT. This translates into CASSLVAGVRSAGELFF.

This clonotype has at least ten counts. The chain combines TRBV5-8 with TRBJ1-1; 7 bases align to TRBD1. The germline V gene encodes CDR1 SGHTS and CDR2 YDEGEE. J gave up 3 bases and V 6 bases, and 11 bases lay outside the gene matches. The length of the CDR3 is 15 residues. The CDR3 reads CASTPRGRRDTEAFF. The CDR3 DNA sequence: TGTGCCAGCACCCCGAGGGGGCGTAGGGACACTGAAGCTTTCTTT.

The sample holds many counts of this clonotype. In nucleotides, the CDR3 is TGTGCCAGCCCCTATTACGGAATGAACACTGAAGCTTTCTTT. Protein sequence: CASPYYGMNTEAFF. The chain is built from TRBV6-8 and TRBJ1-1, with no clear D. CDR1 and CDR2 from the germline V gene are MNHGY and SAAAGT. V was clipped by 8 bases and J by 0 bases, with 13 bases between them. The CDR3 is 14 residues long.

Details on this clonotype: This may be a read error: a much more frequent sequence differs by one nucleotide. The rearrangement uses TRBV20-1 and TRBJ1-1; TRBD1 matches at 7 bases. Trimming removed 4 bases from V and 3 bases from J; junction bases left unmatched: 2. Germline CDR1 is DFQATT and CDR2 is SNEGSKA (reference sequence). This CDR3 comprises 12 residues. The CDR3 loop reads CSAKTGDTEAFF. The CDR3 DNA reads TGCAGTGCTAAAACAGGGGACACTGAAGCTTTCTTT.

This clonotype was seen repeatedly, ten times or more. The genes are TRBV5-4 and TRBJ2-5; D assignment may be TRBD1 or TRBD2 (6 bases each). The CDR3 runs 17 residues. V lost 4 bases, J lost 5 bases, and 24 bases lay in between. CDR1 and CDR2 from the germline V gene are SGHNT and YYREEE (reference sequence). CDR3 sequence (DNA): TGTGCCAGCAGCCGGGGTACCTTGGGGGGCTTAGAGGAGACCCAGTACTTC. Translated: CASSRGTLGGLEETQYF.

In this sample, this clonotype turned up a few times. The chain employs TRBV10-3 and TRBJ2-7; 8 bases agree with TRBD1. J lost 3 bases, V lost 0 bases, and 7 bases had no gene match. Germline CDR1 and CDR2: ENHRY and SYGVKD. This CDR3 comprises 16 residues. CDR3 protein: CAISESAGGLDYEQYF. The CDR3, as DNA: TGTGCCATCAGTGAGTCCGCAGGGGGCCTGGACTACGAGCAGTACTTC.

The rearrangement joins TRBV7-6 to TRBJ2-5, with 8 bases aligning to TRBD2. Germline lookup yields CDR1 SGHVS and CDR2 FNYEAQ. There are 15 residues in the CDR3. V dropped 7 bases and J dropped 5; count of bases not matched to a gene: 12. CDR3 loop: CASTQERAGAETQYF. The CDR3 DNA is TGTGCCAGCACCCAGGAACGAGCGGGGGCCGAGACCCAGTACTTC.

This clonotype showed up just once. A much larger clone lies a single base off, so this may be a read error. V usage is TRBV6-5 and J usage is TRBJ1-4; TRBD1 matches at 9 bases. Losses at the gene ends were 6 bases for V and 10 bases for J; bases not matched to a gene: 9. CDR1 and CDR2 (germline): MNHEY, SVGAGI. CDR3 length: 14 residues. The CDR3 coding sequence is TGTGCCAGCAGCGCCGGGACAGGGAGAGGAAAACTGTTTTTT. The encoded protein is CASSAGTGRGKLFF.

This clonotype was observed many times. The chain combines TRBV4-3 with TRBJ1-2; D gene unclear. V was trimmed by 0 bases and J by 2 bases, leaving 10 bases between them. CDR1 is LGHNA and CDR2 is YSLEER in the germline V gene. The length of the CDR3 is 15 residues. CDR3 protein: CASSQEFGANYGYTF. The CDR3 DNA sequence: TGCGCCAGCAGCCAAGAATTTGGAGCAAACTATGGCTACACCTTC.

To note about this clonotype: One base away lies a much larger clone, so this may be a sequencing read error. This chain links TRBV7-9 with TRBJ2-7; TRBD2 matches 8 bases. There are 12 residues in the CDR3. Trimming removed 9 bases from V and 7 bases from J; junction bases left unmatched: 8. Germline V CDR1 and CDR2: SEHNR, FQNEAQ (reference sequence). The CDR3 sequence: CASSGDSGEQYF. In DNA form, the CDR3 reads TGTGCCAGTAGCGGGGACTCGGGGGAGCAGTACTTC.

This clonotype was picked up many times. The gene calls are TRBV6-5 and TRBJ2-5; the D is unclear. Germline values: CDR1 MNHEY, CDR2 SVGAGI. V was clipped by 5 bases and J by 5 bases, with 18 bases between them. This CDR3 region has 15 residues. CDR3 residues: CASSAYGSDDETQYF. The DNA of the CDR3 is TGTGCCAGCAGTGCTTACGGCAGCGACGACGAGACCCAGTACTTC.

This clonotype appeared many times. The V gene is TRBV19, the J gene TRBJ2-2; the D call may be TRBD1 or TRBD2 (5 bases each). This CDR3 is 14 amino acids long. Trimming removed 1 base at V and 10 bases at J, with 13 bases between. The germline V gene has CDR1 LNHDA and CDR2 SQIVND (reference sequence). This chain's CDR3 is CASSIGGYPSELFF. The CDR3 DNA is TGTGCCAGTAGTATAGGGGGGTACCCCTCGGAGCTGTTTTTT.

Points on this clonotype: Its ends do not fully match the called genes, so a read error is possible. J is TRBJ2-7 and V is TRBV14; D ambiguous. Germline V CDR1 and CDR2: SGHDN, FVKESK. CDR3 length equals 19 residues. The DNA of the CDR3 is TGTGCCAGCAGCCAGGATGCCGTTTTTTCTTTCGCGGATCCCTACGAGCAGCACTTC. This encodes CASSQDAVFSFADPYEQHF.

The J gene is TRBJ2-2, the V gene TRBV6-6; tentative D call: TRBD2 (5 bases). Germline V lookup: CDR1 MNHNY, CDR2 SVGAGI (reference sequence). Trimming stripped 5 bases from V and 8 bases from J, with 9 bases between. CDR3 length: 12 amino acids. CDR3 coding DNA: TGTGCCAGCAGTGATAGACTAGGGGAGCTGTTTTTT. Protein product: CASSDRLGELFF.

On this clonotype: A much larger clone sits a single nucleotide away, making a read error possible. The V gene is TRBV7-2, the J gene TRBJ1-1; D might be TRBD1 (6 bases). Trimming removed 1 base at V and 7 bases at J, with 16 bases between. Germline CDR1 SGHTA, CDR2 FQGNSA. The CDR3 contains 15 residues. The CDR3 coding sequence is TGTGCCAGCAGCTTAGTTGGTGGACAGAGCGTTGAAGCTTTCTTT. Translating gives CASSLVGGQSVEAFF.

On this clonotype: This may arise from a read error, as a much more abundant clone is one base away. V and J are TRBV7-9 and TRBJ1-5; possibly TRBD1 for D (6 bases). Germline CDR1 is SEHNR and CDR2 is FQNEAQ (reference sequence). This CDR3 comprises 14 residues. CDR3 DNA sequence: TGTGCCAGCAGCTTAACAGGGTCCAATCCGCCCCAGCATTTT. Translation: CASSLTGSNPPQHF. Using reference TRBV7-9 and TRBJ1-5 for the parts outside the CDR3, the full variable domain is DTGVSQNPRHKITKRGQNVTFRCDPISEHNRLYWYRQTLGQGPEFLTYFQNEAQLEKSRLLSDRFSAERPKGSFSTLEIQRTEQGDSAMYLCASSLTGSNPPQHFGDGTRLSIL.

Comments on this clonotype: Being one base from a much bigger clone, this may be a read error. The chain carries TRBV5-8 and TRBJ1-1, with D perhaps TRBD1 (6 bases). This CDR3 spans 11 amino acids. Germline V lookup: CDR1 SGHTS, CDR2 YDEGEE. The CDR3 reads CASSLDRETSF. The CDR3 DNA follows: TGTGCCAGCAGCTTGGACAGGGAGACTTCCTTT.

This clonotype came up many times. In DNA, the CDR3 is TGTGCCAGCAGACCCGCCCGGGTCAACACTGAAGCTTTCTTT. Protein: CASRPARVNTEAFF. This chain links TRBV28 with TRBJ1-1; D unresolved. Germline V lookup: CDR1 MDHEN, CDR2 SYDVKM. The CDR3 runs 14 residues. V was pared by 6 bases and J by 2 bases, with 13 bases between.

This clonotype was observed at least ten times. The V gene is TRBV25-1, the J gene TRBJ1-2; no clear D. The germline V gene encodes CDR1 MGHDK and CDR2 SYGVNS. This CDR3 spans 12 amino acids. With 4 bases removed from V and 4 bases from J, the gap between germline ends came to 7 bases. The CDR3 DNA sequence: TGTGCCAGCAGTGCTCAAGGCTATGGCTACACCTTC. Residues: CASSAQGYGYTF.

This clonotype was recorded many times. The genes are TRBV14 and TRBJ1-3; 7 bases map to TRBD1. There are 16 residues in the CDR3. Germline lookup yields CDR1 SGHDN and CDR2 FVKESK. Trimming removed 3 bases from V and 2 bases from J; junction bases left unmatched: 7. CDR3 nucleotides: TGTGCCAGCAGCCACCCGCGGCAGGGGGCTGGAAACACCATATATTTT. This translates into CASSHPRQGAGNTIYF.

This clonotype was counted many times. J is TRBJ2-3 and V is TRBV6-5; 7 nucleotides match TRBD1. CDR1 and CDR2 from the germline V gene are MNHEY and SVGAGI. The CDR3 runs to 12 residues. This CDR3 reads CAAGTGTDTQYF. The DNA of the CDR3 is TGTGCTGCCGGGACAGGCACAGATACGCAGTATTTT.

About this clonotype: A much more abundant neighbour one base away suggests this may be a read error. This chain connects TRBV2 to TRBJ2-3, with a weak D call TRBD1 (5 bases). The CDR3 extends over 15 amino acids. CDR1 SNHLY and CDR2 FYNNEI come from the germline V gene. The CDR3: CASRAGWGGTATQYF. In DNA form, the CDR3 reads TGTGCCAGCAGGGCCGGGTGGGGCGGCACAGCTACGCAGTATTTT.

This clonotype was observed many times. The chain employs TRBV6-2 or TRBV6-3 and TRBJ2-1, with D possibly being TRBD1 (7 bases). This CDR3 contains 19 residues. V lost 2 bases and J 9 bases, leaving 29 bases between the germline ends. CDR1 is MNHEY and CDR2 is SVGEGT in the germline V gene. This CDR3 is CASSYPGLAKEGAGFEQFF. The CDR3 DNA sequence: TGTGCCAGCAGTTACCCGGGGCTGGCCAAGGAGGGGGCCGGGTTTGAGCAGTTCTTC.